This T cell receptor (beta chain) was sequenced for a study of blood T cell repertoires in COVID-19. Across the whole study: Acute and convalescent COVID-19 samples came from the United States, Italy and Spain. The analysed material was cDNA or gDNA that came from T cells, B-cell-depleted T cells, or PBMCs.

In the authors' methods: Estimates of nucleated cell counts were drawn from the amplification of reference gene primers. Here immunoSEQ multiplex PCR was the method, and the copy in TCRdb shows in-frame clones only, minus some. V, J and clone size reflect that table, while D and trimming were determined from the DNA. The sample contains under 350,000 clones, around 85% of which appear only once. This clone was seen a few times. This CDR3 is built from 12 residues. Per germline, CDR1 KGHSH and CDR2 LQKENI. V lost 3 bases, J lost 11 bases, and 11 bases lay in between. This chain uses TRBV18 with TRBJ2-1; D ambiguous. Sequencing input: peripheral blood. The TCR comes from a human donor in a cohort sampled during active COVID-19. The CDR3 region has the DNA TGTGCCAGCTCACCTAGTCCGCGCAAGCAGTTCTTC. Its protein is CASSPSPRKQFF.